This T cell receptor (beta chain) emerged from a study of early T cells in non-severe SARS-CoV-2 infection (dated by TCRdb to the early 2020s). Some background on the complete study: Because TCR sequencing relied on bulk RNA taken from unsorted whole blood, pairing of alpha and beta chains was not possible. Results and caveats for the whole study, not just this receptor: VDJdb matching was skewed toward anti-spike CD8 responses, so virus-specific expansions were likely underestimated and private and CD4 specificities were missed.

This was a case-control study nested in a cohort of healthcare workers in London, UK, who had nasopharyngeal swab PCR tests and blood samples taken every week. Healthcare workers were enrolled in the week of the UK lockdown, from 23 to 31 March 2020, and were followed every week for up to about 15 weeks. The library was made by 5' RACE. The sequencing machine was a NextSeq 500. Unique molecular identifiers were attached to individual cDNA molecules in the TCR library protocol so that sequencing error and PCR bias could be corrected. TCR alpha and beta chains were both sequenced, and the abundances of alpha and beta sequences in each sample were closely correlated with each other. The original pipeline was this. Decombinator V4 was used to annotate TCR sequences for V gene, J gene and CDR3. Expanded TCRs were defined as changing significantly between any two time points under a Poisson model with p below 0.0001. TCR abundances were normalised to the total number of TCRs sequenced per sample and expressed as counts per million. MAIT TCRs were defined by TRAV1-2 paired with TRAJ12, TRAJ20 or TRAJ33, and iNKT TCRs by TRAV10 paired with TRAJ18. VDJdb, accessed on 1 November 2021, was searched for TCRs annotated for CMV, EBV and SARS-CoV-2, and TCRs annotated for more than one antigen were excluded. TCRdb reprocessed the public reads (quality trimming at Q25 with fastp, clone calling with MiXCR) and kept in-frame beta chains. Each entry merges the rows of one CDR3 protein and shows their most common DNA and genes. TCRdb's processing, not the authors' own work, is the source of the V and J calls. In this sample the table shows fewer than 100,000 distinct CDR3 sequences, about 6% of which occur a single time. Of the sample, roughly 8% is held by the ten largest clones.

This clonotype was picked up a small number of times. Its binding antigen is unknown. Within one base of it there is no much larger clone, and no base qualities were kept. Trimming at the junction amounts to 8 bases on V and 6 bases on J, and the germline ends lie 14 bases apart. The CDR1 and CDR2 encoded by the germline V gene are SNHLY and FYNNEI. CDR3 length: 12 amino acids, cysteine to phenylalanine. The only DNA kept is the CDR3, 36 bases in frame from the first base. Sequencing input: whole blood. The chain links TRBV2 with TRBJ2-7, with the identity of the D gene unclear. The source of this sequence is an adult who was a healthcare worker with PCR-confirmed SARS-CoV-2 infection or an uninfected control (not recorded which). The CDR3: CASFSARSEQYF. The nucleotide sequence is TGTGCCAGCTTTTCGGCCCGCTCCGAGCAGTACTTC.